This entry concerns a single TCR beta chain. What it binds is unknown. The entry originates in a study of T cell responses to AZD1222 COVID-19 vaccine. General study findings and limits: Donors were largely white British and mainly female; clonal diversity was possibly underestimated. The study found vaccine-associated CD4 TCRs spanning spike, dominant at 160-218 and 743-854. Increased Spike-specific TCR breadth and depth were observed after two AZD1222 doses. Close to half of spike-specific TCRs reportedly recognize unmutated variant regions.

Sequencing was performed with immunoSEQ multiplex PCR; in TCRdb, only in-frame clones are kept and a portion is missing. The sample yields more than 150,000 clones, approximately 94% seen once. Germline lookup yields CDR1 SNHLY and CDR2 FYNNEI. Trimming took 5 bases from V and 0 from J, leaving 10 bases between them. The CDR3 sequence is 14 residues long. This receptor was identified in an adult who received the AZD1222 COVID-19 vaccine. The sample consisted of peripheral blood, taken 28 days after the second AZD1222 dose. The chain carries TRBV2 and TRBJ1-2; D is unresolved. The DNA of the CDR3 is TGTGCCAGCAGTTGGCCGACTTCTAACTATGGCTACACCTTC. Encoded protein: CASSWPTSNYGYTF. Full variable domain (remainder filled in from reference TRBV2 and TRBJ1-2): EPEVTQTPSHQVTQMGQEVILRCVPISNHLYFYWYRQILGQKVEFLVSFYNNEISEKSEIFDDQFSVERPDGSNFTLKIRSTKLEDSAMYFCASSWPTSNYGYTFGSGTRLTVV.